The sequence of this T cell receptor beta chain was determined in a study of beta chain features in type 1 diabetes. Whole-study results and caveats: Shortening of TCRB CDR3s, moderate but significant, appeared in all four CD4+ subsets of Type 1 diabetes patients.

Sequencing targeted expressed TCRB transcripts, as all isolated RNA had been reverse transcribed. Method: immunoSEQ multiplex PCR; TCRdb's copy keeps in-frame clones and lacks some. This table has about 230,000 clones, around 16% appearing once. This CDR3 region has 16 residues. CDR1 is MNHNS, CDR2 SASEGT, per germline. The V and J ends lost 4 bases and 4 bases respectively, with 17 bases between them. This clone has only a few counts. The antigen remains unidentified. This clonotype was obtained from a young man with type 1 diabetes. J is TRBJ2-1 and V is TRBV6-1; D is perhaps TRBD1 (6 bases). Sequences were obtained from naive CD4+ T cells from blood. The CDR3 here is CASSVRPGHSYNEQFF. The CDR3, as DNA: TGTGCCAGCAGTGTCCGGCCGGGACATTCGTACAATGAGCAGTTCTTC.